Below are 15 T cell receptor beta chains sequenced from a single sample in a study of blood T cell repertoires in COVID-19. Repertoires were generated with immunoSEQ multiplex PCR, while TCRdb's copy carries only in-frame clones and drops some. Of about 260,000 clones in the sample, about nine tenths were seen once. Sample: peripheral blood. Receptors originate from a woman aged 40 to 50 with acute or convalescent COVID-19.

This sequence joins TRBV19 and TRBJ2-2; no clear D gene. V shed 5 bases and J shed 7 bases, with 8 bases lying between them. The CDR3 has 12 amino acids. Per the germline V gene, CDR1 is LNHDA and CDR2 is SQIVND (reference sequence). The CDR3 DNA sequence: TGTGCCAGTAGTTCAGGATTCGGGGAGCTGTTTTTT. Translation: CASSSGFGELFF.

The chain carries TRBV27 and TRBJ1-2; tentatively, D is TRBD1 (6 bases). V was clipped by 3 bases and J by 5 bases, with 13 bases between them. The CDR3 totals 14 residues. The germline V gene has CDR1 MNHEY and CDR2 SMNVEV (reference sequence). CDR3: CASSFRGADYGYTF. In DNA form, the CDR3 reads TGTGCCAGCAGTTTCCGGGGGGCAGATTATGGCTACACCTTC.

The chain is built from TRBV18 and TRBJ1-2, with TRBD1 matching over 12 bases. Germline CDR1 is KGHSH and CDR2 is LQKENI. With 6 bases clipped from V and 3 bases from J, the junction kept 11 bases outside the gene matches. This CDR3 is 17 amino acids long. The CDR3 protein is CASSYGPGQGAHYGYTF. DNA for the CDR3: TGTGCCAGCTCTTACGGACCGGGACAGGGGGCCCACTATGGCTACACCTTC.

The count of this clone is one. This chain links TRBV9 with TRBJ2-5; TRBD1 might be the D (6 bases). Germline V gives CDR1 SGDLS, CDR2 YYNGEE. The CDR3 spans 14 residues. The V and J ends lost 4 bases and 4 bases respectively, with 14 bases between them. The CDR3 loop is CASSPSSQGETQYF. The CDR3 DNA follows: TGTGCCAGCAGCCCCTCATCACAGGGAGAGACCCAGTACTTC.

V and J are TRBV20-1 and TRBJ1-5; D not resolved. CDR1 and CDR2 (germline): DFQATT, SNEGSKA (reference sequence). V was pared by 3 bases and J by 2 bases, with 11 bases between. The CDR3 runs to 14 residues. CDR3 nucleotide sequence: TGCAGTGCTAGTAGTCCAGGCCGCAATCAGCCCCAGCATTTT. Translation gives CSASSPGRNQPQHF.

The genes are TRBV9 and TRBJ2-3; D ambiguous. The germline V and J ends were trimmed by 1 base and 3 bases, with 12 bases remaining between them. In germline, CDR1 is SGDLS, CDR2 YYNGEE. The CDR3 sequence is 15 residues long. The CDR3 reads CASSVQYNPTDTQYF. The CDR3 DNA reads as TGTGCCAGCAGCGTACAGTATAATCCGACAGATACGCAGTATTTT.

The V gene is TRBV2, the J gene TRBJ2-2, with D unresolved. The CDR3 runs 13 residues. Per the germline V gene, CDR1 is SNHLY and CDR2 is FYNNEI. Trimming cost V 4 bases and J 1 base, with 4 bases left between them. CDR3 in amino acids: CASSAVNTGELFF. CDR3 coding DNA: TGTGCCAGCAGTGCAGTGAACACCGGGGAGCTGTTTTTT.

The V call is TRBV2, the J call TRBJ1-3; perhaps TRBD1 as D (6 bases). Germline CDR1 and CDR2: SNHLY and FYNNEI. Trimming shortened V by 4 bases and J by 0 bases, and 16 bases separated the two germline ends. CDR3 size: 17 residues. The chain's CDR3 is CASSATGTQNSGNTIYF. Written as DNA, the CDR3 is TGTGCCAGCAGTGCTACCGGGACACAAAACTCTGGAAACACCATATATTTT.

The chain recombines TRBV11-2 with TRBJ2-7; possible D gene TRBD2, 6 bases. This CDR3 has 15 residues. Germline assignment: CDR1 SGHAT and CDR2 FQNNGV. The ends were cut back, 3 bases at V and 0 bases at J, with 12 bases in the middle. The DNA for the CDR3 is TGTGCCAGCAGCTTCGGAGGGGACCCCTCCTACGAGCAGTACGTC. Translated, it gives CASSFGGDPSYEQYV.

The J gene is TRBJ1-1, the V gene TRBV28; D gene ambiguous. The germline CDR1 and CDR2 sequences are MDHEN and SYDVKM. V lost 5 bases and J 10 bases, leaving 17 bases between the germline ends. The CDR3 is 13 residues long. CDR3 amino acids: CASSGPVREGAFF. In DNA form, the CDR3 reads TGTGCCAGCAGTGGCCCCGTGCGGGAGGGAGCTTTCTTT.

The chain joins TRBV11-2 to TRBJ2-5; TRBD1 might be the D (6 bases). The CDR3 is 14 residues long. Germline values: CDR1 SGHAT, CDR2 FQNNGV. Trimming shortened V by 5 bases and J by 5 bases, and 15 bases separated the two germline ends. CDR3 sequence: CASSPSLGAETQYF. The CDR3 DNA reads TGTGCCAGCAGCCCTTCTTTGGGGGCGGAGACCCAGTACTTC. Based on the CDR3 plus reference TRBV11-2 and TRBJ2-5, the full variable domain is EAGVAQSPRYKIIEKRQSVAFWCNPISGHATLYWYQQILGQGPKLLIQFQNNGVVDDSQLPKDRFSAERLKGVDSTLKIQPAKLEDSAVYLCASSPSLGAETQYFGPGTRLLVL.

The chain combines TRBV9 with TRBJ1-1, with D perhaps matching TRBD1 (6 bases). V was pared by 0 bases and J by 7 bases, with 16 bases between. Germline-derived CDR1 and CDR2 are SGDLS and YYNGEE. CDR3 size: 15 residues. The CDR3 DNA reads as TGTGCCAGCAGCGTAGATCTGGGGGCGTACGTTGAAGCTTTCTTT. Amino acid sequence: CASSVDLGAYVEAFF. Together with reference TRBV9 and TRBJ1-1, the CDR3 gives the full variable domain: DSGVTQTPKHLITATGQRVTLRCSPRSGDLSVYWYQQSLDQGLQFLIQYYNGEERAKGNILERFSAQQFPDLHSELNLSSLELGDSALYFCASSVDLGAYVEAFFGQGTRLTVV.

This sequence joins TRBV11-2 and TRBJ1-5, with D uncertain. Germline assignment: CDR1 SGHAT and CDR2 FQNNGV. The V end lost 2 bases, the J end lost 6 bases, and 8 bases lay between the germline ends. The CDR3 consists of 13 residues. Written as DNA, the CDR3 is TGTGCCAGCAGCTTACTAACGGGTCAGCCCCAGCATTTT. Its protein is CASSLLTGQPQHF.

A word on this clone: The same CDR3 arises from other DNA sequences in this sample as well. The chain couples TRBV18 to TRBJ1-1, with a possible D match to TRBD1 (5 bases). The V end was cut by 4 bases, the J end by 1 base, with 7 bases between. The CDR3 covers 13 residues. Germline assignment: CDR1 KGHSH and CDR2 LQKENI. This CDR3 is CASSRDRNTEAFF. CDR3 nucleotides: TGTGCCAGCTCACGAGACAGGAACACTGAAGCTTTCTTT. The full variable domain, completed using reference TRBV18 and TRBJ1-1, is NAGVMQNPRHLVRRRGQEARLRCSPMKGHSHVYWYRQLPEEGLKFMVYLQKENIIDESGMPKERFSAEFPKEGPSILRIQQVVRGDSAAYFCASSRDRNTEAFFGQGTRLTVV.

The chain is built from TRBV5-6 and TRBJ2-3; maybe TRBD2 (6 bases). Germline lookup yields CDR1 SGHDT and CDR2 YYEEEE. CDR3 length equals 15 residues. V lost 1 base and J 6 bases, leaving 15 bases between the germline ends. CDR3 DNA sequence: TGTGCCAGCAGCTTGCCACTAGCCAATACTGATACGCAGTATTTT. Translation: CASSLPLANTDTQYF. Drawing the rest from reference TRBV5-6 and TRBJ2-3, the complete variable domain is DAGVTQSPTHLIKTRGQQVTLRCSPKSGHDTVSWYQQALGQGPQFIFQYYEEEERQRGNFPDRFSGHQFPNYSSELNVNALLLGDSALYLCASSLPLANTDTQYFGPGTRLTVL.